The clone carrying this T cell receptor beta chain occurred a few times. These data come from a study of control samples from healthy donors and cancer patients. Using immunoSEQ multiplex PCR, the repertoire was profiled, and TCRdb retains in-frame clones only, with some absent. The data contain roughly 180,000 clones, approximately 94% of them singletons. V dropped 2 bases and J dropped 3 bases, with 11 bases sitting between them. Germline CDR1 is MNHNY and CDR2 is SVGAGI (reference sequence). The CDR3 runs to 15 residues. The chain couples TRBV6-6 to TRBJ1-5; maybe TRBD1 (6 bases). Sequencing was performed on blood. This TCR was recovered from a woman aged 18-30 years in good health. The CDR3 region has the DNA TGTGCCAGCAGTTACCCCGCAGGGGACAATCAGCCCCAGCATTTT. Its translation: CASSYPAGDNQPQHF.